The clone carrying this TCR beta chain was seen a single time. The target antigen is unknown. Described treatment: oral pan-JAK inhibitor, 5-10 mg twice daily. The study team obtained lesional scalp punch biopsies and peripheral blood from alopecia areata patients. The V gene lost 0 bases and the J gene lost 7 bases, with 12 bases spanning the gap. The CDR3 runs 14 residues. Germline-derived CDR1 and CDR2 are SNHLY and FYNNEI. The sample originates from a study of CD8+ T cells in alopecia areata. Study results and caveats: Among the top 100, expanded CD8+ clones were significantly decreased by tofacitinib, as was scalp clonality. Alphabeta T cells residing in normal skin are also sequenced in scalp samples. One nonresponder leaves baseline CD8+ expansion's link to response uncertain.

Extracted RNA was reverse transcribed, and the resulting cDNA served as sequencing template. The table came from immunoSEQ multiplex PCR; TCRdb's copy has only in-frame clones and leaves some out. Found here are 150,000 to 250,000 clones, roughly three fifths of them singletons; the top ten hold less than 4%. The chain combines TRBV2 with TRBJ2-5; a weak D match, TRBD2 (5 bases). Sequenced here: CD4+ T cells sorted from blood, sampled at week 4, from a patient treated with tofacitinib. The clonotype comes from a human donor with alopecia areata. DNA for the CDR3: TGTGCCAGCAGTGAAGCGGCGGGTTATGGGACCCAGTACTTC. Translating it yields CASSEAAGYGTQYF. Full variable domain (rest looked up from reference TRBV2 and TRBJ2-5): EPEVTQTPSHQVTQMGQEVILRCVPISNHLYFYWYRQILGQKVEFLVSFYNNEISEKSEIFDDQFSVERPDGSNFTLKIRSTKLEDSAMYFCASSEAAGYGTQYFGPGTRLLVL.